The 28 T cell receptor beta chains below all came from one sample that was sequenced in a study of blood T cell repertoires in COVID-19 (TCRdb year 2020). The method behind the library was the immunoSEQ multiplex PCR assay. This is the immuneACCESS table as TCRdb keeps it, with only in-frame sequences that have V and J called. A part of the clones is gone; compared with another copy, unresolved V genes explain less than half, and the rest is unexplained. The sample table lists a few hundred thousand clones, approximately 80% of them with a count of one. The ten top clones hold more than 0.85% of the sample. Sequencing was done on a sample of peripheral blood. These receptors were obtained from a human donor with acute or convalescent COVID-19. The donor label of this sample is uncertain.

The V call is TRBV19, the J call TRBJ2-2, with 7 nucleotides matching TRBD1. The trim removed 3 bases at V and 9 bases at J, leaving 7 bases unmatched. Germline V gene sequence: CDR1 LNHDA, CDR2 SQIVND (reference sequence). The CDR3 loop spans 14 amino acids. Here the CDR3 DNA reads TGTGCCAGTAGTATCCCCGGGACAGCCTGGGAGCTGTTTTTT. Translation gives CASSIPGTAWELFF.

The J gene is TRBJ1-1, the V gene TRBV5-6, with no clear D. Trimming took 2 bases from V and 1 from J, leaving 12 bases between them. Germline lookup yields CDR1 SGHDT and CDR2 YYEEEE. The CDR3 has 15 residues. DNA for the CDR3: TGTGCCAGCAGCTTAACCCAGGCCCCGAACACTGAAGCTTTCTTT. This gives the protein CASSLTQAPNTEAFF.

In the case of this clone: Different DNA sequences within this sample yield the same CDR3. The rearrangement links TRBV2 to TRBJ1-4; TRBD1 aligns across 11 bases. The V gene's germline CDR1 is SNHLY and CDR2 FYNNEI. Unmatched junction bases numbered 5, after V lost 6 bases and J lost 8 bases. CDR3 length: 14 amino acids. The DNA of the CDR3 is TGTGCCAGCAGGGCCGGGACAGGGGGGGAAAAACTGTTTTTT. This sequence encodes CASRAGTGGEKLFF.

On this clone itself: Other DNA variants within this sample encode the same CDR3. The genes are TRBV5-1 and TRBJ2-3, with a weak D call TRBD2 (6 bases). V gave up 5 bases and J gave up 6 bases, with 10 bases separating them. Germline V lookup: CDR1 SGHRS, CDR2 YFSETQ. The CDR3 runs to 12 residues. The DNA for the CDR3 is TGCGCCAGCAGTTCGGGAGTTGATACGCAGTATTTT. It specifies CASSSGVDTQYF.

The rearrangement uses TRBV7-6 and TRBJ1-3; 7 nucleotides match TRBD1. The junction had 8 bases not matched to a gene; V was cut back by 4 bases and J by 2 bases. The CDR3 spans 16 residues. Per the germline V gene, CDR1 is SGHVS and CDR2 is FNYEAQ. CDR3 region: CASSSGQLRTGNTIYF. The CDR3 DNA is TGTGCCAGCAGCTCGGGACAGCTTCGCACTGGAAACACCATATATTTT.

V gene TRBV7-2 combines with J gene TRBJ1-1; tentatively, D is TRBD1 (6 bases). Germline V gene data show CDR1 as SGHTA and CDR2 as FQGNSA. V lost 2 bases and J 3 bases, leaving 13 bases between the germline ends. CDR3 length: 15 amino acids. The CDR3 sequence is CASSLSQGWDTEAFF. The CDR3 coding sequence is TGTGCCAGCAGCTTATCTCAGGGGTGGGACACTGAAGCTTTCTTT.

The chain joins TRBV19 to TRBJ2-4; TRBD2 matches at 9 bases. V was pared by 5 bases and J by 4 bases, with 9 bases of the junction left unmatched. The CDR3 has 16 residues. Per germline, CDR1 LNHDA and CDR2 SQIVND (reference sequence). The CDR3 region has the DNA TGTGCCAGTAGTGGGCTAGCGGGGATTACGAAAAACATTCAGTACTTC. This translates into CASSGLAGITKNIQYF. Variable domain in full (rest from reference TRBV19 and TRBJ2-4): DGGITQSPKYLFRKEGQNVTLSCEQNLNHDAMYWYRQDPGQGLRLIYYSQIVNDFQKGDIAEGYSVSREKKESFPLTVTSAQKNPTAFYLCASSGLAGITKNIQYFGAGTRLSVL.

The gene calls are TRBV19 and TRBJ1-5; 9 bases align to TRBD1. The V gene's germline CDR1 is LNHDA and CDR2 SQIVND (reference sequence). The ends lost 7 bases at V and 3 bases at J; junction bases unmatched: 10. The CDR3 sequence is 16 residues long. The CDR3 region has the DNA TGTGCCAGTACCCACCGGACAGGGGCATTCAATCAGCCCCAGCATTTT. Translation gives CASTHRTGAFNQPQHF.

The CDR3 DNA sequence: TGTGCCAGCAGCCAAAGGGCAGGGAACTCCTACGAGCAGTACTTC. This gives the protein CASSQRAGNSYEQYF. The V and J genes are TRBV3-1 (or the pseudogene TRBV3-2) and TRBJ2-7; weak D call: TRBD1 (5 bases). Germline lookup yields CDR1 LGHDT and CDR2 YNNKEL (reference sequence). V was shortened by 2 bases and J by 0 bases, with 11 bases between the two germline ends. This CDR3 region has 15 residues.

The chain couples TRBV11-2 to TRBJ2-1, with 7 nucleotides matching TRBD2. Losses at the gene ends were 1 base for V and 7 bases for J; bases not matched to a gene: 4. CDR3 length: 14 amino acids. Germline CDR1 and CDR2: SGHAT and FQNNGV. The CDR3 coding sequence is TGTGCCAGCAGCTTAGCGGGGGGTAGGAATGAGCAGTTCTTC. Encoded protein: CASSLAGGRNEQFF.

The table lists this clone with a count of one. This rearrangement joins TRBV2 to TRBJ2-3; weak D call: TRBD1 (6 bases). The length of the CDR3 is 16 residues. V dropped 6 bases and J dropped 0 bases, with 16 bases sitting between them. CDR1 SNHLY and CDR2 FYNNEI come from the germline V gene. The CDR3 DNA is TGTGCCAGCAGGTTCAGGGGTGGACTTAGCACAGATACGCAGTATTTT. Amino acids: CASRFRGGLSTDTQYF.

The chain combines TRBV6-5 with TRBJ2-5; 9 positions match TRBD1. V was pared by 4 bases and J by 2 bases, with 8 bases of the junction left unmatched. The CDR3 is 16 residues long. The germline V gene has CDR1 MNHEY and CDR2 SVGAGI. CDR3 bases: TGTGCCAGCAGTTGGGGGGGACAGGGTCATCAAGAGACCCAGTACTTC. Encoded protein: CASSWGGQGHQETQYF.

The chain combines TRBV11-2 with TRBJ1-2; 9 bases map to TRBD1. V gave up 5 bases and J gave up 4 bases; unmatched junction bases: 2. Germline assignment: CDR1 SGHAT and CDR2 FQNNGV. This CDR3 is 13 amino acids long. Here the CDR3 reads CASSTQGAYGYTF. CDR3 nucleotide sequence: TGTGCCAGCAGCACACAGGGGGCCTATGGCTACACCTTC.

The chain links TRBV5-1 to TRBJ2-5; D gene ambiguous. Germline V gives CDR1 SGHRS, CDR2 YFSETQ. The length of the CDR3 is 13 residues. V gave up 4 bases and J gave up 5 bases, with 12 bases separating them. CDR3 loop: CASSPRLWETQYF. The CDR3 DNA sequence: TGCGCCAGCAGCCCAAGACTGTGGGAGACCCAGTACTTC. The entire variable domain, with the rest obtained from reference TRBV5-1 and TRBJ2-5, is as follows: KAGVTQTPRYLIKTRGQQVTLSCSPISGHRSVSWYQQTPGQGLQFLFEYFSETQRNKGNFPGRFSGRQFSNSRSEMNVSTLELGDSALYLCASSPRLWETQYFGPGTRLLVL.

The V call is TRBV7-8, the J call TRBJ2-7; D call uncertain. CDR3 size: 14 residues. The germline gives CDR1 SGHVS, CDR2 FQNEAQ. Trimming took off 5 bases at V and 6 bases at J, with 17 bases between the two ends. CDR3 sequence: CASSPEMASAEQYF. CDR3 DNA sequence: TGTGCCAGCAGCCCAGAAATGGCTTCCGCCGAGCAGTACTTC.

This clone showed up many times. One junction end disagrees with the germline gene, perhaps due to a read error. The chain combines TRBV27 with TRBJ2-4; TRBD2 might be the D (6 bases). The CDR3 covers 10 residues. From germline, CDR1 is MNHEY and CDR2 SMNVEV (reference sequence). The CDR3 is CASTRRLEDF. The CDR3 bases are TGTGCCAGCACTCGTCGACTAGAGGACTTC.

This CDR3 is CASRVRQAGNYEQYF. For the CDR3, the DNA is TGTGCCAGCAGAGTACGACAGGCTGGGAACTACGAGCAGTACTTC. The J gene is TRBJ2-7, the V gene TRBV6-6, with a weak D call TRBD1 (6 bases). The V and J ends lost 6 bases and 3 bases respectively, with 18 bases between them. This CDR3 is built from 15 residues. Germline loops: CDR1 MNHNY, CDR2 SVGAGI (reference sequence).

The chain links TRBV18 to TRBJ2-5, with TRBD1 as a possible D gene (6 bases). Between the trimmed V and J ends, which lost 3 bases and 4 bases, there was a span of 15 bases. The CDR3 loop spans 15 amino acids. Per the germline V gene, CDR1 is KGHSH and CDR2 is LQKENI. The CDR3, as DNA: TGTGCCAGCTCACCCTACGCGGACAGACCAGAGACCCAGTACTTC. Translated, it gives CASSPYADRPETQYF.

Written as DNA, the CDR3 is TGTGCCAGCAGCTTCCCTCGTGGCAGCGGGGAAATTTACGAGCAGTACTTC. This codes for CASSFPRGSGEIYEQYF. The chain has TRBV7-9 and TRBJ2-7; 7 nucleotides agree with TRBD2. Germline-derived CDR1 and CDR2 are SEHNR and FQNEAQ (reference sequence). This CDR3 region has 17 residues. Trimming took 3 bases from V and 4 from J; bases not matched to a gene: 15.

The sample holds one count of this clone. J is TRBJ1-5 and V is TRBV28, with a possible D match to TRBD1 (5 bases). The V gene lost 7 bases and the J gene lost 6 bases, with 10 bases spanning the gap. The CDR3 runs 12 residues. Germline lookup yields CDR1 MDHEN and CDR2 SYDVKM. The CDR3 here is CASITGGQPQHF. CDR3 in DNA: TGTGCCAGCATTACAGGTGGTCAGCCCCAGCATTTT.

The V call is TRBV5-1, the J call TRBJ2-1; maybe TRBD1 (6 bases). This CDR3 is built from 15 residues. V shed 4 bases and J shed 0 bases, with 11 bases lying between them. Germline V gene lookup returns CDR1 SGHRS and CDR2 YFSETQ. In nucleotides, the CDR3 is TGCGCCAGCAGCAGGACAGTTAGCTCCTACAATGAGCAGTTCTTC. Its translation: CASSRTVSSYNEQFF.

This rearrangement joins TRBV11-3 to TRBJ2-7; D perhaps matches TRBD1 (5 bases). The length of the CDR3 is 15 residues. The V end lost 1 base, the J end lost 3 bases, and 13 bases lay between the germline ends. Germline CDR1 and CDR2: SGHNT and YENEEA. The CDR3 here is CASSLGTGTYYEQYF. The CDR3 coding sequence is TGTGCCAGCAGCTTAGGAACAGGCACCTACTACGAGCAGTACTTC.

V usage is TRBV2 and J usage is TRBJ1-6; TRBD1 is a possible D gene (6 bases). The CDR3 totals 15 residues. Germline CDR1 is SNHLY and CDR2 is FYNNEI. Trimming took 2 bases from V and 8 from J, leaving 13 bases between them. The DNA of the CDR3 is TGTGCCAGCAGTGAACCGACAGGTTCCTATTCACCCCTCCACTTT. This codes for CASSEPTGSYSPLHF.

The chain joins TRBV27 to TRBJ2-1; 7 bases agree with TRBD2. V was pared by 5 bases and J by 7 bases, with 5 bases of the junction left unmatched. Germline assignment: CDR1 MNHEY and CDR2 SMNVEV (reference sequence). CDR3 length equals 13 residues. CDR3 nucleotide sequence: TGTGCCAGCAGTCCTTCAGCGGGAAATGAGCAGTTCTTC. Translating gives CASSPSAGNEQFF.

The chain combines TRBV7-9 with TRBJ1-1; D uncertain. CDR1 is SEHNR and CDR2 is FQNEAQ in the germline V gene (reference sequence). The CDR3 totals 15 residues. V gave up 5 bases and J gave up 1 base, with 14 bases separating them. The CDR3 DNA is TGTGCCAGCAGCGCCACACCCCACAAGAACACTGAAGCTTTCTTT. It translates to CASSATPHKNTEAFF. The full variable domain, with the rest looked up from reference TRBV7-9 and TRBJ1-1, is DTGVSQNPRHKITKRGQNVTFRCDPISEHNRLYWYRQTLGQGPEFLTYFQNEAQLEKSRLLSDRFSAERPKGSFSTLEIQRTEQGDSAMYLCASSATPHKNTEAFFGQGTRLTVV.

This clone was observed a handful of times. CDR3 residues: CSVAGSVNQPQHF. The CDR3, as DNA: TGCAGCGTTGCAGGGTCGGTTAATCAGCCCCAGCATTTT. The chain combines TRBV29-1 with TRBJ1-5, with TRBD1 as a possible D gene (5 bases). CDR3 size: 13 residues. Trimming left V 4 bases short and J 4 bases short, with 11 bases between. Germline lookup yields CDR1 SQVTM and CDR2 ANQGSEA. The full variable domain, rest sourced from reference TRBV29-1 and TRBJ1-5, is SAVISQKPSRDICQRGTSLTIQCQVDSQVTMMFWYRQQPGQSLTLIATANQGSEATYESGFVIDKFPISRPNLTFSTLTVSNMSPEDSSIYLCSVAGSVNQPQHFGDGTRLSIL.

This chain uses TRBV29-1 with TRBJ2-3; TRBD2 agrees at 7 bases. The CDR3 has 13 residues. Trimming removed 3 bases from V and 0 bases from J; junction bases left unmatched: 0. The germline V gene encodes CDR1 SQVTM and CDR2 ANQGSEA. CDR3: CSVERGSTDTQYF. The CDR3 DNA reads TGCAGCGTTGAGCGGGGGAGCACAGATACGCAGTATTTT.

The genes are TRBV14 and TRBJ1-1; 7 nucleotides agree with TRBD1. CDR1 is SGHDN and CDR2 is FVKESK in the germline V gene. CDR3 length: 17 amino acids. The ends lost 4 bases at V and 3 bases at J; junction bases unmatched: 14. CDR3 DNA: TGTGCCAGCAGCCTTATAAGGCAGGGGGGAAGGGACACTGAAGCTTTCTTT. Translating gives CASSLIRQGGRDTEAFF.